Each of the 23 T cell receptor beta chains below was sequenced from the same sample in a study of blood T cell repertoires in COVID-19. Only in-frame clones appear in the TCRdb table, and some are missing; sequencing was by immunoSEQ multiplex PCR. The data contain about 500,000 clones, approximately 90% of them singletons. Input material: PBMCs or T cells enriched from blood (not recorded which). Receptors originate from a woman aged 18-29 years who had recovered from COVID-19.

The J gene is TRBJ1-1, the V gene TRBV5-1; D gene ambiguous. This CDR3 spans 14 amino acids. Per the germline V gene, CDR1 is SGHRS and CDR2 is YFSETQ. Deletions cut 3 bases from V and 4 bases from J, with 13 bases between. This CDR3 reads CASSSTSRATEAFF. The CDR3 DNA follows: TGCGCCAGCAGCTCCACTTCCCGTGCCACTGAAGCTTTCTTT.

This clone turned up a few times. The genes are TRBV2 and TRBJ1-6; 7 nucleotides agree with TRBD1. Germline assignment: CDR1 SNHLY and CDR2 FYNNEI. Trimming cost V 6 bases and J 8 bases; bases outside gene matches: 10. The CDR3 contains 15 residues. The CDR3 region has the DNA TGTGCCAGCAGATTTGACAGGGTCCTAGATTCACCCCTCCACTTT. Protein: CASRFDRVLDSPLHF.

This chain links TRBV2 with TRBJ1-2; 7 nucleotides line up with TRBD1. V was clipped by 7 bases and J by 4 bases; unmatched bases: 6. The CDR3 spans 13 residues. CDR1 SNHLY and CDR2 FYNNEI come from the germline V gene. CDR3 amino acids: CASKDRSLYGYTF. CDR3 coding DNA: TGTGCCAGCAAGGACAGGTCCCTCTATGGCTACACCTTC.

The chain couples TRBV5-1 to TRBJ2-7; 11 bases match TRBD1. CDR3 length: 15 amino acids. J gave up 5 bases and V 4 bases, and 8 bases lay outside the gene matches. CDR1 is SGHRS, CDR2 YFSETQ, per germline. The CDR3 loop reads CASSIEDRGLDEQYF. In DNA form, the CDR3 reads TGCGCCAGCAGCATCGAGGACAGGGGGCTTGACGAGCAGTACTTC.

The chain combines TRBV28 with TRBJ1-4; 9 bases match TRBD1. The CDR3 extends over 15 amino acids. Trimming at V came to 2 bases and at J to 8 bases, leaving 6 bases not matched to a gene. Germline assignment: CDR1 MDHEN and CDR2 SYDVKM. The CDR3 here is CASSLIGQGREKLFF. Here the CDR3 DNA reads TGTGCCAGCAGTTTAATAGGACAGGGGCGGGAAAAACTGTTTTTT. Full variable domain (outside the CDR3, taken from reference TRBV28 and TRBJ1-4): DVKVTQSSRYLVKRTGEKVFLECVQDMDHENMFWYRQDPGLGLRLIYFSYDVKMKEKGDIPEGYSVSREKKERFSLILESASTNQTSMYLCASSLIGQGREKLFFGSGTQLSVL.

CDR3 nucleotide sequence: TGTGCCAGCAGCGTAGAGCCTAGCGGGGCGTCCAATGAGCAGTTCTTC. Translating it yields CASSVEPSGASNEQFF. The rearrangement uses TRBV9 and TRBJ2-1, with 9 bases that match TRBD2. This CDR3 is 16 amino acids long. Germline V gives CDR1 SGDLS, CDR2 YYNGEE. V lost 0 bases, J lost 6 bases, and 7 bases stayed unmatched.

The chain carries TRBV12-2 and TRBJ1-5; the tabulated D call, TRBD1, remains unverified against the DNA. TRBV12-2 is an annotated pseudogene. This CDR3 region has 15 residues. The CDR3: CASRLAGTGSQPQHF. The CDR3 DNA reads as TGTGCAAGTCGCTTAGCGGGTACAGGGTCTCAGCCCCAGCATTTT.

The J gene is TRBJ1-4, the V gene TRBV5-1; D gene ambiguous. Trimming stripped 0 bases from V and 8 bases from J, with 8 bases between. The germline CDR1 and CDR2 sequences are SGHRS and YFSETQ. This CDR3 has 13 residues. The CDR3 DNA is TGCGCCAGCAGCTTGGTGGGAGGAGAAAAACTGTTTTTT. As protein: CASSLVGGEKLFF.

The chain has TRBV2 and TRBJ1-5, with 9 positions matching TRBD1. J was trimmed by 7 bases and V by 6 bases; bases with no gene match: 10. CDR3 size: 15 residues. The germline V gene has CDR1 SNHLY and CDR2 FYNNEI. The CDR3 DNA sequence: TGTGCCAGCAGGGGTACAGGGGGCGTAGGACAGCCCCAGCATTTT. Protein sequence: CASRGTGGVGQPQHF.

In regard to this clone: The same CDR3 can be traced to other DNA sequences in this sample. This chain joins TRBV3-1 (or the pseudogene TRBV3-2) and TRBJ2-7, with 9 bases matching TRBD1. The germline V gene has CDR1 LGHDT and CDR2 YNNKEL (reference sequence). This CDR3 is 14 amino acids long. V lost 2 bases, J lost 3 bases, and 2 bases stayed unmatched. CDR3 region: CASSQSDRGYEQYF. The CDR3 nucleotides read TGTGCCAGCAGCCAATCGGACAGGGGCTACGAGCAGTACTTC.

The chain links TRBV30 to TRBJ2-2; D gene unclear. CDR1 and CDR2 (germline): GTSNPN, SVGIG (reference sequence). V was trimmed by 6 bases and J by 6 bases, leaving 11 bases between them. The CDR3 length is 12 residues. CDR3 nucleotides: TGTGCCTGTCTCACAGTAGCCGGGGAGCTGTTTTTT. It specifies CACLTVAGELFF.

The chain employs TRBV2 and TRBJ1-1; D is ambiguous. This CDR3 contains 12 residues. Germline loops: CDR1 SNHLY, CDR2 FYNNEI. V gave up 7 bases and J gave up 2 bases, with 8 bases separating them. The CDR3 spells CASIRRNTEAFF. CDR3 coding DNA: TGTGCCAGCATCCGGAGAAACACTGAAGCTTTCTTT.

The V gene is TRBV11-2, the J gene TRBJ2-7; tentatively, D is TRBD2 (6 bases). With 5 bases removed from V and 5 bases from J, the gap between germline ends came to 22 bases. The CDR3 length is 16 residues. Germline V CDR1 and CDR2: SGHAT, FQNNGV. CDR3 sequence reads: CASSDSRGKPAHEQYF. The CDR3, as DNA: TGTGCCAGCAGCGATTCTCGGGGGAAACCGGCGCACGAGCAGTACTTC.

CDR3 protein: CASSLESRTGYGYTF. CDR3 DNA: TGCGCCAGCAGCTTGGAGAGTAGAACGGGATATGGCTACACCTTC. The rearrangement links TRBV5-1 to TRBJ1-2; D is ambiguous. The CDR3 length is 15 residues. V was pared by 0 bases and J by 5 bases, with 14 bases between. Germline CDR1 and CDR2: SGHRS and YFSETQ.

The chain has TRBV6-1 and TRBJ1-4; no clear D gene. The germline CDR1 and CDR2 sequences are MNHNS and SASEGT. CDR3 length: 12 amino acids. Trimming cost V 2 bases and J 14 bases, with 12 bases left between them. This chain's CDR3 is CASSELGVTLFF. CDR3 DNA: TGTGCCAGCAGTGAACTCGGGGTGACGCTGTTTTTT.

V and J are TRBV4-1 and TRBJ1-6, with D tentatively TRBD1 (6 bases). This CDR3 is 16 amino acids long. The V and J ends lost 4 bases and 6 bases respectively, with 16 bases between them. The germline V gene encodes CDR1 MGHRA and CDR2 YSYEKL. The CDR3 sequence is CASSPSKADSNSPLHF. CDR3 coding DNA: TGCGCCAGCAGCCCATCAAAAGCGGACAGTAATTCACCCCTCCACTTT.

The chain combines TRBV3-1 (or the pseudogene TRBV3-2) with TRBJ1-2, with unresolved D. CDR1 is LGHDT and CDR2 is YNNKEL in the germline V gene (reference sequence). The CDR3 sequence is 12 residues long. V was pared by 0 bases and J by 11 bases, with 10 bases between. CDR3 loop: CASSQEGREYTF. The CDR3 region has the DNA TGTGCCAGCAGCCAAGAGGGGAGGGAGTACACCTTC.

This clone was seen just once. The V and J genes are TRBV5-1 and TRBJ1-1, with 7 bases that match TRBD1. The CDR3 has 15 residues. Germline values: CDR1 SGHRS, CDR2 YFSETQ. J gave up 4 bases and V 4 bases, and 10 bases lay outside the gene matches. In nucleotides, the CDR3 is TGCGCCAGCAGCATCCAAACAGGGGTGGGCACTGAAGCTTTCTTT. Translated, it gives CASSIQTGVGTEAFF.

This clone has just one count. CDR3 residues: CASATGPRGTDTQYF. The CDR3 nucleotides read TGTGCTAGTGCCACGGGACCCCGGGGGACAGATACGCAGTATTTT. The chain employs TRBV12-5 and TRBJ2-3; tentatively, D is TRBD2 (6 bases). Looked up from germline, CDR1 is LGHNT and CDR2 is FRNRAP. This CDR3 region has 15 residues. Trimming left V 7 bases short and J 3 bases short, with 17 bases between.

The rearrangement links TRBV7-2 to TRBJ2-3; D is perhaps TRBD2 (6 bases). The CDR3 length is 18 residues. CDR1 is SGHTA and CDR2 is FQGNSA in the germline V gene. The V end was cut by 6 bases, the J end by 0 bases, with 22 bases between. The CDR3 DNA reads TGTGCCAGCAGAGGATCGGCCTTGGGACTCCCTAGCACAGATACGCAGTATTTT. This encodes CASRGSALGLPSTDTQYF.

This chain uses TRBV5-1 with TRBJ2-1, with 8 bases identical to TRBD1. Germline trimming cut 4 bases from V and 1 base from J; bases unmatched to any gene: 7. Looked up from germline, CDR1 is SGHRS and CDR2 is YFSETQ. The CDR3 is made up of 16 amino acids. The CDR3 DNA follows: TGCGCCAGCAGCCCGACAGGGGCCTTTTCCTACAATGAGCAGTTCTTC. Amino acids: CASSPTGAFSYNEQFF.

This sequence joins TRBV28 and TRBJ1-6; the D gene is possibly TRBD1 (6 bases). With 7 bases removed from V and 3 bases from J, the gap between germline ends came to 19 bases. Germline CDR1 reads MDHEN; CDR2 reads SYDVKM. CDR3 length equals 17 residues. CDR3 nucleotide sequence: TGTGCCAGCACCTTCCAACAGGGTACTCTCTATAATTCACCCCTCCACTTT. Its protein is CASTFQQGTLYNSPLHF.

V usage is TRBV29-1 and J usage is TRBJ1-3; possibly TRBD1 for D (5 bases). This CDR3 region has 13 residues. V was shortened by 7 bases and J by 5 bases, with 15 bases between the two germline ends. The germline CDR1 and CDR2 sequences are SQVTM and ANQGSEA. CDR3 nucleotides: TGCAGCGCCTTAGGGACTTCGAGAAACACCATATATTTT. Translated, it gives CSALGTSRNTIYF. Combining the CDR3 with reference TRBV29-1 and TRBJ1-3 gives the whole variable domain SAVISQKPSRDICQRGTSLTIQCQVDSQVTMMFWYRQQPGQSLTLIATANQGSEATYESGFVIDKFPISRPNLTFSTLTVSNMSPEDSSIYLCSALGTSRNTIYFGEGSWLTVV.